This TCR beta chain appears in the sequencing data of a study of blood T cell repertoires in COVID-19. Sequenced by immunoSEQ multiplex PCR; TCRdb stores in-frame clones only, minus some. This sample has 110,000 or so clones, with more than 60% found just once. V dropped 4 bases and J dropped 3; count of bases not matched to a gene: 5. The CDR3 length is 14 residues. From germline, CDR1 is MNHEY and CDR2 SMNVEV (reference sequence). In this sample, this clone turned up a few times. Sequenced input: peripheral blood. The source of this sequence is an older man with acute or convalescent COVID-19. The V and J genes are TRBV27 and TRBJ2-7, with 8 bases matching TRBD1. The CDR3, as DNA: TGTGCCAGCAGTTCCGGGACAGGTCACTACGAGCAGTACTTC. It is translated as CASSSGTGHYEQYF.